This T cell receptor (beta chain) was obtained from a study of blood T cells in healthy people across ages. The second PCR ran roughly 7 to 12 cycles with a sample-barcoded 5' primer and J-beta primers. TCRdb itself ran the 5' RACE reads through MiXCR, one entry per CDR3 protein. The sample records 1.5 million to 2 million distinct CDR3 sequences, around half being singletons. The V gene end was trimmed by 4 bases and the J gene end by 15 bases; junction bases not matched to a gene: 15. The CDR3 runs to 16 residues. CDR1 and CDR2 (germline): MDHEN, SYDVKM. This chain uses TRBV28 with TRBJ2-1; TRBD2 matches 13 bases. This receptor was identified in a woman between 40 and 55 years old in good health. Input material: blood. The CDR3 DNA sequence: TGTGCCAGCAGTTCACCCGAAACGACTAGCGGGGGGTTGAGGTTCTTC. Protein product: CASSSPETTSGGLRFF.